The sequence of this TCR beta chain was determined in a study of T cell responses to AZD1222 COVID-19 vaccine. About this clone itself: Its antigen is still unknown.

Germline-derived CDR1 and CDR2 are LGHDT and YNNKEL (reference sequence). Trimming cost V 4 bases and J 2 bases, with 12 bases left between them. This CDR3 is 15 amino acids long. Study-wide points: Repertoire collection took place solely once the T cell response had peaked. Spike-spanning, vaccine-associated CD4 TCRs were dominant at 160-218 and 743-854. Most donors were white British, females outnumbered males, and clonal diversity was possibly underestimated.

Pooled in the analysis were second doses at about 4 or about 12 weeks. Using immunoSEQ multiplex PCR, the repertoire was profiled, and TCRdb retains in-frame clones only, with some absent. The repertoire holds roughly 51,000 clones, with 65% to 90% as singletons. J is TRBJ1-5 and V is TRBV3-1 (or the pseudogene TRBV3-2); D remains ambiguous. Specimen: peripheral blood, collected 28 days after the second AZD1222 dose. This clonotype originated in an adult who received the AZD1222 COVID-19 vaccine. The CDR3 DNA sequence: TGTGCCAGCAGCCCGATGGGTAGCGGCAATCAGCCCCAGCATTTT. Protein sequence: CASSPMGSGNQPQHF.